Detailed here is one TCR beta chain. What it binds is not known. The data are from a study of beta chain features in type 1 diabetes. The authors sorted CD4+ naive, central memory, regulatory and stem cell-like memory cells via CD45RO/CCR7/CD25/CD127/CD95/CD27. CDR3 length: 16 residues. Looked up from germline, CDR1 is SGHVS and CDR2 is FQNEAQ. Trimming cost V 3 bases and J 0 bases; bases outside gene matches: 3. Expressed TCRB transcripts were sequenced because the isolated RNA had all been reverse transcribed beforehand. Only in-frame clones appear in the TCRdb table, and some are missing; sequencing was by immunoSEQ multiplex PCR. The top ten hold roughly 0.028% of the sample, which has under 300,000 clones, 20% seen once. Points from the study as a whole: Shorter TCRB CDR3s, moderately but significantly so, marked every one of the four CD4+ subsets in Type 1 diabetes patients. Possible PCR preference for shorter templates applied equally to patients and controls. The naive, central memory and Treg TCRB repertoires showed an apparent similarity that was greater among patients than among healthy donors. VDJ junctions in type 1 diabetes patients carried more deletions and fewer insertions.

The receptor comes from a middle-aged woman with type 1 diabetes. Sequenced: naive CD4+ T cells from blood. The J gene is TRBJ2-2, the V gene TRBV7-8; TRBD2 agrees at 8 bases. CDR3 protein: CASSFGSGANTGELFF. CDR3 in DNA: TGTGCCAGCAGCTTTGGTAGCGGGGCGAACACCGGGGAGCTGTTTTTT.